The T cell receptor beta chain under discussion was sequenced for a study of T cell changes during pregnancy in multiple sclerosis. Libraries were prepared by immunoSEQ multiplex PCR; TCRdb keeps only in-frame clonotypes and omits some of them. The sample yields over 85,000 clones, roughly 90% seen once. Germline V CDR1 and CDR2: KGHSH, LQKENI. V shed 1 base and J shed 6 bases, with 18 bases lying between them. This CDR3 region has 17 residues. The clonotype originates from a female donor in good health, enrolled as a control in a pregnancy study. Sequences were derived from peripheral blood, sampled in the first trimester of pregnancy. This chain links TRBV18 with TRBJ2-2, with D tentatively TRBD1 (6 bases). This CDR3 reads CASSPLQGRREAGELFF. As DNA, the CDR3 is TGTGCCAGCTCACCACTTCAGGGGAGAAGGGAAGCCGGGGAGCTGTTTTTT.